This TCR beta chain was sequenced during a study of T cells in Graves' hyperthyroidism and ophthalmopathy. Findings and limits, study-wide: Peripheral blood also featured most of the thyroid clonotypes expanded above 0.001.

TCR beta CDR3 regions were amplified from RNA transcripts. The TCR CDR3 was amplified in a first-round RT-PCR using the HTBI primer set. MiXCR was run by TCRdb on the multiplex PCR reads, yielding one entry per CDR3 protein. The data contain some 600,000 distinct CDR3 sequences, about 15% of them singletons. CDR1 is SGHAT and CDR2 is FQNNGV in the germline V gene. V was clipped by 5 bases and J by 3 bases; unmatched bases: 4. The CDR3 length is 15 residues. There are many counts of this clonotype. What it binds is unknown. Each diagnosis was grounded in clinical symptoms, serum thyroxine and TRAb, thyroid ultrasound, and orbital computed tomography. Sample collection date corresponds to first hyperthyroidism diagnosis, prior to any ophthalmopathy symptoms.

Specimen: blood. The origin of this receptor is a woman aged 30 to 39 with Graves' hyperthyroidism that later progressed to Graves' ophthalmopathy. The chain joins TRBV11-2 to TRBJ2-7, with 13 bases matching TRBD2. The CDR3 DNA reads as TGTGCCAGCAGCGTCGGGACTAGCGGGAACTACGAGCAGTACTTC. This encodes CASSVGTSGNYEQYF. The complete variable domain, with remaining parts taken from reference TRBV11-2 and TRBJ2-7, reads EAGVAQSPRYKIIEKRQSVAFWCNPISGHATLYWYQQILGQGPKLLIQFQNNGVVDDSQLPKDRFSAERLKGVDSTLKIQPAKLEDSAVYLCASSVGTSGNYEQYFGPGTRLTVT.